A single sample is the source of the 10 T cell receptor beta chains below, sequenced in a study of cytomegalovirus exposure and HLA in healthy donors. Assay: immunoSEQ multiplex PCR; the TCRdb copy retains only in-frame clones and omits some. The repertoire holds approximately 98,000 clones, with around 85% as singletons. Sequenced: PBMCs. Every receptor here comes from a woman between 18 and 29 years old in good health and CMV-seronegative.

This clone was detected a few times. The chain links TRBV30 to TRBJ1-1; D is possibly TRBD1 (5 bases). Germline CDR1 is GTSNPN and CDR2 is SVGIG (reference sequence). The CDR3 loop spans 12 amino acids. V was clipped by 5 bases and J by 0 bases, with 7 bases between them. CDR3: CAWGTLNTEAFF. DNA for the CDR3: TGTGCCTGGGGGACTCTGAACACTGAAGCTTTCTTT.

The chain couples TRBV2 to TRBJ2-5; no clear D gene. The CDR3 is made up of 14 amino acids. With 2 bases removed from V and 4 bases from J, the gap between germline ends came to 11 bases. Per the germline V gene, CDR1 is SNHLY and CDR2 is FYNNEI. For the CDR3, the DNA is TGTGCCAGCAGTGAACTACCCTCGGGAGAGACCCAGTACTTC. It is translated as CASSELPSGETQYF.

The chain uses TRBV4-1 and TRBJ2-7, with TRBD1 matching over 11 bases. The CDR3 length is 16 residues. Looked up from germline, CDR1 is MGHRA and CDR2 is YSYEKL. V was pared by 8 bases and J by 2 bases, with 11 bases of the junction left unmatched. CDR3 nucleotides: TGCGCCAGCTCCACGAAACCGGGACAGGGGGCCTACGAGCAGTACTTC. It codes for CASSTKPGQGAYEQYF.

This clone was seen a single time. The V call is TRBV28, the J call TRBJ2-2, with TRBD2 identical over 13 bases. Germline CDR1 MDHEN, CDR2 SYDVKM. V shed 8 bases, J shed 7 bases, and the junction held 19 bases outside the gene matches. The CDR3 has 19 amino acids. The CDR3 nucleotides read TGTGCCAGCGCCTCTTCAGGGGGAGGACTAGCGGGGGTAGTCGGGGAGCTGTTTTTT. Translating it yields CASASSGGGLAGVVGELFF.

This clone was recorded only once. This chain uses TRBV21-1 with TRBJ1-5. TRBV21-1 is described as a pseudogene. This CDR3 spans 15 amino acids. CDR3 sequence: CASSRDLDSNQPQHF. The CDR3 DNA follows: TGTGCCAGCAGCCGAGATCTTGATAGCAATCAGCCCCAGCATTTT.

This sequence joins TRBV9 and TRBJ1-1; 7 bases align to TRBD1. The ends lost 3 bases at V and 3 bases at J; junction bases unmatched: 8. Germline CDR1 reads SGDLS; CDR2 reads YYNGEE. The CDR3 runs to 15 residues. CDR3 DNA sequence: TGTGCCAGCAGCGGGGAGACAGGGAAGGACACTGAAGCTTTCTTT. Translation: CASSGETGKDTEAFF.

V gene TRBV29-1 combines with J gene TRBJ2-1; TRBD2 matches 14 bases. Germline V CDR1 and CDR2: SQVTM, ANQGSEA. This CDR3 has 15 residues. After removal of 3 bases from V and 10 bases from J, the junction contained 8 bases not matched to a gene. DNA of the CDR3: TGCAGCGTTGACCTGACTAGCGGGAGGGGAGGCGAGCAGTTCTTC. Translating it yields CSVDLTSGRGGEQFF.

The rearrangement links TRBV27 to TRBJ2-7; TRBD1 might be the D (5 bases). Germline CDR1 MNHEY, CDR2 SMNVEV (reference sequence). CDR3 length: 14 amino acids. Trimming left V 5 bases short and J 3 bases short, with 14 bases between. CDR3 bases: TGTGCCAGCAGTCCCCAGACAGTAAACTACGAGCAGTACTTC. Translation gives CASSPQTVNYEQYF.

This clone was counted once. The gene calls are TRBV6-1 and TRBJ1-2; 11 nucleotides align to TRBD1. The CDR3 runs to 14 residues. V trimming: 8 bases; J trimming: 7 bases; junction bases outside the gene matches: 9. CDR1 and CDR2 (germline): MNHNS, SASEGT. The CDR3 loop is CASLTGQGDGGYTF. Written as DNA, the CDR3 is TGTGCCAGCTTAACGGGACAGGGGGATGGTGGCTACACCTTC.

The chain carries TRBV10-3 and TRBJ2-7, with a tentative D call TRBD2 (5 bases). The CDR3 length is 13 residues. Trimming removed 0 bases at V and 9 bases at J, with 12 bases between. The germline V gene encodes CDR1 ENHRY and CDR2 SYGVKD. CDR3 sequence reads: CAISESLGRMQYF. DNA for the CDR3: TGTGCCATCAGTGAGTCTTTGGGGAGAATGCAGTACTTC.